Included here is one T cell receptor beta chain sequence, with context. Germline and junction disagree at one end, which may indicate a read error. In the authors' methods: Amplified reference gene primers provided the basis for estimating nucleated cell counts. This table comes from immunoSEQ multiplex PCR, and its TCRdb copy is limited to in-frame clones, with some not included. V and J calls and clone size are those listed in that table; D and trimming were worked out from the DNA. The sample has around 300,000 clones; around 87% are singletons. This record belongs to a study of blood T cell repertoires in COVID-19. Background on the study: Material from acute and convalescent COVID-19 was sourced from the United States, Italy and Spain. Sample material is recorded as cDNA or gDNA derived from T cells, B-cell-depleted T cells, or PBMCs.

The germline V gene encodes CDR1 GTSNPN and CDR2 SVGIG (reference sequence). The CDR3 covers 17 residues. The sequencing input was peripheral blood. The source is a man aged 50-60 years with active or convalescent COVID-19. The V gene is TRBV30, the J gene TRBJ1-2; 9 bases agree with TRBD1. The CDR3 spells CAWSSGTGTFLNYSYTF. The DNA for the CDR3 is TGTGCCTGGAGTTCCGGGACAGGGACTTTCCTAAACTATAGCTACACCTTC.